This is a list of T cell receptor beta chains from one sample in a study of cytomegalovirus exposure and HLA in healthy donors. Only in-frame clones appear in the TCRdb table, and some are missing; sequencing was by immunoSEQ multiplex PCR. The table includes 150,000 to 200,000 clones, about 71% detected once. The source material was PBMCs. The receptors shown here come from a woman aged 40 to 50 in good health and CMV-seropositive. Both conserved end residues are part of each CDR3. Each record gives: clone size, D gene, V gene, J gene, CDR3 DNA, CDR3 protein. The D gene is left open where the match is weak. Some rows mark clone size as missing; the rest say once, few, many or name a class of expanded clone.

clone_size: .
d_call: .
v_call: TRBV27
j_call: TRBJ2-7
cdr3_nt: TGTGCCAGCAGTCCCACCCAGTTTGGCCAGGCGCAGTACTTC
cdr3_aa: CASSPTQFGQAQYF

clone_size: .
d_call: TRBD1
v_call: TRBV7-3
j_call: TRBJ1-2
cdr3_nt: TGTGCCAGCAGCTTAGGACAGGGAGAGTTCTATGGCTACACCTTC
cdr3_aa: CASSLGQGEFYGYTF

clone_size: .
d_call: .
v_call: TRBV5-1
j_call: TRBJ1-1
cdr3_nt: TGCGCCAGCAGCTTGGGTGCAACAGCCCCTGAAGCTTTCTTT
cdr3_aa: CASSLGATAPEAFF

clone_size: .
d_call: TRBD1
v_call: TRBV9
j_call: TRBJ2-5
cdr3_nt: TGTGCCAGCAGCGTAGGGACAGGGTCGGGTCAAGAGACCCAGTACTTC
cdr3_aa: CASSVGTGSGQETQYF

clone_size: few
d_call: .
v_call: TRBV29-1
j_call: TRBJ2-7
cdr3_nt: TGCAGCACCCGAACCGGGACTTCCTCCTACGAGCAGTACTTC
cdr3_aa: CSTRTGTSSYEQYF

clone_size: .
d_call: .
v_call: TRBV28
j_call: TRBJ2-5
cdr3_nt: TGTGCCAGCAGTTCACCGGGTGAGGGCCAACAAGAGACCCAGTACTTC
cdr3_aa: CASSSPGEGQQETQYF

clone_size: .
d_call: .
v_call: TRBV28
j_call: TRBJ1-1
cdr3_nt: TGTGCCAGCACCCCCAGGGGGAACACTGAAGCTTTCTTT
cdr3_aa: CASTPRGNTEAFF

clone_size: .
d_call: .
v_call: TRBV7-7
j_call: TRBJ2-5
cdr3_nt: TGTGCTAGCAGCCCCCTCCCGGGTTCAGAGACCCAGTACTTC
cdr3_aa: CASSPLPGSETQYF

clone_size: .
d_call: .
v_call: TRBV28
j_call: TRBJ1-4
cdr3_nt: TGTGCCAGCAGTTTGAGGGAAAAACTGTTTTTT
cdr3_aa: CASSLREKLFF

clone_size: .
d_call: .
v_call: TRBV6-6
j_call: TRBJ2-5
cdr3_nt: TGTGCCAGCAGGGGTGAAGGGAGCCTTGGGGAGACTCAGTACTTC
cdr3_aa: CASRGEGSLGETQYF

clone_size: .
d_call: .
v_call: TRBV7-2
j_call: TRBJ1-2
cdr3_nt: TGTGCCAGCAGCTTAGAGGAGGGGGGCTACACCTTC
cdr3_aa: CASSLEEGGYTF

clone_size: .
d_call: .
v_call: TRBV9
j_call: TRBJ1-1
cdr3_nt: TGTGCCAGCAGCCCCCACGAGGTTCCTGAAGCTTTCTTT
cdr3_aa: CASSPHEVPEAFF

clone_size: .
d_call: .
v_call: TRBV4-2
j_call: TRBJ1-3
cdr3_nt: TGTGCCAGCAGCCAAGCGGGGGGCTCTGGAAACACCATATATTTT
cdr3_aa: CASSQAGGSGNTIYF

clone_size: once
d_call: TRBD1
v_call: TRBV5-6
j_call: TRBJ1-5
cdr3_nt: TGTGCCAGCAGCTTAGGGACAGCAAATCAGCCCCAGAATTTT
cdr3_aa: CASSLGTANQPQNF

clone_size: once
d_call: .
v_call: TRBV27
j_call: TRBJ1-1
cdr3_nt: TGTGCCACCAGAGGGCGGGGTGAAGCTTTCTTT
cdr3_aa: CATRGRGEAFF

clone_size: .
d_call: TRBD2
v_call: TRBV28
j_call: TRBJ2-3
cdr3_nt: TGTGCCAGCAGGCTAGCGGGAAGTACAGATACGCAGTATTTT
cdr3_aa: CASRLAGSTDTQYF

clone_size: .
d_call: .
v_call: TRBV18
j_call: TRBJ1-4
cdr3_nt: TGTGCCAGCTCACCCCGAACTAATGAAAAACTGTTTTTT
cdr3_aa: CASSPRTNEKLFF

clone_size: .
d_call: .
v_call: TRBV6-5
j_call: TRBJ1-2
cdr3_nt: TGTGCCAGCAGTTACCGGGAGGGGGACTATGGCTACCCCTTC
cdr3_aa: CASSYREGDYGYPF

clone_size: .
d_call: .
v_call: TRBV28
j_call: TRBJ2-5
cdr3_nt: TGTGCCAGCAGTTTGTTCTCCGGAAGGGGATTGACCCAGTACTTC
cdr3_aa: CASSLFSGRGLTQYF

clone_size: .
d_call: .
v_call: TRBV5-6
j_call: TRBJ2-5
cdr3_nt: TGTGCCAGCAGCTTGACAGGGTGGGAGACCCAGTACTTC
cdr3_aa: CASSLTGWETQYF

clone_size: .
d_call: TRBD2
v_call: TRBV7-3
j_call: TRBJ2-3
cdr3_nt: TGTGCCAGCACCAGGGGTAGCGGGGGTAGCACAGATACGCAGTATTTT
cdr3_aa: CASTRGSGGSTDTQYF

clone_size: .
d_call: TRBD2
v_call: TRBV29-1
j_call: TRBJ2-3
cdr3_nt: TGCAGCGTGGAAATAAGCGGGGGGACAGATACGCAGTATTTT
cdr3_aa: CSVEISGGTDTQYF